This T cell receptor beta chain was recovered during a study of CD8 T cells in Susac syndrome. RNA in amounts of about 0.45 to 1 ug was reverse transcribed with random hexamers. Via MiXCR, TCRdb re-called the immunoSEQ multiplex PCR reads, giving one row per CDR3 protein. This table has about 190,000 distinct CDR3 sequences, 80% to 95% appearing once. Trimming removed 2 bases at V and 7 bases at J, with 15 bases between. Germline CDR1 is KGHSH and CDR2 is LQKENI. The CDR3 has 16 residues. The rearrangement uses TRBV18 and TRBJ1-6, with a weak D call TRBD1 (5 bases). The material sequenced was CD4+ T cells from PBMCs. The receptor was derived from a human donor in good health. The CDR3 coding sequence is TGTGCCAGCTCACCAGGAGGGTTAAAGGGGAATTCACCCCTCCACTTT. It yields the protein CASSPGGLKGNSPLHF.